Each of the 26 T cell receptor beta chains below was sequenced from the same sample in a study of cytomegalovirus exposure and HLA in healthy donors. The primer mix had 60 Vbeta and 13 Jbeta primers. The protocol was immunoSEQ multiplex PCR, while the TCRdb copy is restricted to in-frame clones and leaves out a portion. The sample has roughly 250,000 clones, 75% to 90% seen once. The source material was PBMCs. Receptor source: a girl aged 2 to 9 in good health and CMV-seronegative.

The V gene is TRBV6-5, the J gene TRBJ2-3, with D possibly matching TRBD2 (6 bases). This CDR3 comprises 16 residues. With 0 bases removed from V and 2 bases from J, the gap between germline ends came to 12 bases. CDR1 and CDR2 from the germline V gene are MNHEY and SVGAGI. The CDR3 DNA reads TGTGCCAGCAGTTACTCGTGGACTACCTTCACAGATACGCAGTATTTT. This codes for CASSYSWTTFTDTQYF.

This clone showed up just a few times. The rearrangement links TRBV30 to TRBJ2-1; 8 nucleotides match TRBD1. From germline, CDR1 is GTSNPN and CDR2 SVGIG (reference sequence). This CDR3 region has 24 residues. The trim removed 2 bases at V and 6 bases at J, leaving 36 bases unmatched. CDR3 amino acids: CAWSLRGLSRPLLDSRRLLNEQFF. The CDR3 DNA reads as TGTGCCTGGAGTCTCAGGGGGCTGTCTCGTCCCCTATTGGATTCCCGTCGTCTACTCAATGAGCAGTTCTTC.

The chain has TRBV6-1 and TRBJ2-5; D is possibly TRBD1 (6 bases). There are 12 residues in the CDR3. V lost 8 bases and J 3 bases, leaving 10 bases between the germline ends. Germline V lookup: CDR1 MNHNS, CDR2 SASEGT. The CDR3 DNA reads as TGTGCCAGCGGGGGACACAAAGAGACCCAGTACTTC. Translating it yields CASGGHKETQYF.

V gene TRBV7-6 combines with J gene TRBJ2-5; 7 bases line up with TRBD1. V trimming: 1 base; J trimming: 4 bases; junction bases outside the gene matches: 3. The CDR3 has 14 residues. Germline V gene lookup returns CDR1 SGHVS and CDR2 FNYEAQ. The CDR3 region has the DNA TGTGCCAGCAGCTTAGGAGGGGGCGGAGAGACCCAGTACTTC. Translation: CASSLGGGGETQYF.

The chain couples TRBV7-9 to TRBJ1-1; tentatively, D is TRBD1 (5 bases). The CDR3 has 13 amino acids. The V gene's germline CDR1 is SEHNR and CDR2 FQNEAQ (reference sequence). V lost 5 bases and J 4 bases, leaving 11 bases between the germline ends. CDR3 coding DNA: TGTGCCAGCAGCATAACAGGAACCACTGAAGCTTTCTTT. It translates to CASSITGTTEAFF.

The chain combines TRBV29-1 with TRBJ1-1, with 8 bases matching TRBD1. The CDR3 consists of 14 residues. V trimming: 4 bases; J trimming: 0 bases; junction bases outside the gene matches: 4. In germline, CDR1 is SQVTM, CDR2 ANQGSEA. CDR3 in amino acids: CSVGRTGLNTEAFF. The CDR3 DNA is TGCAGCGTTGGCAGGACAGGGCTGAACACTGAAGCTTTCTTT.

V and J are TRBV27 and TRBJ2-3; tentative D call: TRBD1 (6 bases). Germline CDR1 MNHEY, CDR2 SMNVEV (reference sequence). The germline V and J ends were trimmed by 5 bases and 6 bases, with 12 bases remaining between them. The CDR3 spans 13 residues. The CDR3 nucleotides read TGTGCCAGCAGTGTACAGGGTCGGGATACGCAGTATTTT. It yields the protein CASSVQGRDTQYF.

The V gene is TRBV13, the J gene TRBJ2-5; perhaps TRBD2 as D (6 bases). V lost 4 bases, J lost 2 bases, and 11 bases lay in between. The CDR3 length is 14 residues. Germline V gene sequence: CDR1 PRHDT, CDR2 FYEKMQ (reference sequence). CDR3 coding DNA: TGTGCCAGCAGCTCACCGGGACTTCAAGAGACCCAGTACTTC. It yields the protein CASSSPGLQETQYF.

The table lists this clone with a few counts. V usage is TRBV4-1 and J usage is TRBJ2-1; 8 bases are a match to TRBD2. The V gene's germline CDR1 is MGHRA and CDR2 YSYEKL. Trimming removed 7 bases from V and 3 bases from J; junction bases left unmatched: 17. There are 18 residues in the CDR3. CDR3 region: CASTTRGGGTSGYNEQFF. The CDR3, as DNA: TGCGCCAGCACCACAAGGGGGGGAGGAACTAGCGGCTACAATGAGCAGTTCTTC.

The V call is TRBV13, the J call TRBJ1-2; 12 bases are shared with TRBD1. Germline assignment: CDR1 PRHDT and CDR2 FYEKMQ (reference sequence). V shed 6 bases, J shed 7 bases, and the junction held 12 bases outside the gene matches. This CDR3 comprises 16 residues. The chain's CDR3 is CASSPTRDRGRGGYTF. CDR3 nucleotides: TGTGCCAGCAGTCCGACCCGGGACAGGGGGCGCGGTGGCTACACCTTC. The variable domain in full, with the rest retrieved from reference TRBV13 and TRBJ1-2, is AAGVIQSPRHLIKEKRETATLKCYPIPRHDTVYWYQQGPGQDPQFLISFYEKMQSDKGSIPDRFSAQQFSDYHSELNMSSLELGDSALYFCASSPTRDRGRGGYTFGSGTRLTVV.

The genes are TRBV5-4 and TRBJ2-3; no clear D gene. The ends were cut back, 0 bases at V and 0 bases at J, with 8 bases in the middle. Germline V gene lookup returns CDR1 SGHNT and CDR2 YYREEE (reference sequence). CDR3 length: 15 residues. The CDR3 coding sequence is TGTGCCAGCAGCTTGGAGCCAGGAAGCACAGATACGCAGTATTTT. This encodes CASSLEPGSTDTQYF.

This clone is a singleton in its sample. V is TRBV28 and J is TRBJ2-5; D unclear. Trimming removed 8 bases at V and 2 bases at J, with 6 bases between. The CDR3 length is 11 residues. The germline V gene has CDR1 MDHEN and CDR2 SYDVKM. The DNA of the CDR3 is TGTGCCAGCTATAAACAAGAGACCCAGTACTTC. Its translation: CASYKQETQYF.

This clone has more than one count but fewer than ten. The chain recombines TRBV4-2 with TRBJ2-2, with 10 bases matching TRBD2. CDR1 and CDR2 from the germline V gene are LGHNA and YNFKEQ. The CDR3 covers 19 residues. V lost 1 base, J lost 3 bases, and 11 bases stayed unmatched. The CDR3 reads CASSQGKSGGAGDTGELFF. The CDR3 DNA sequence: TGTGCCAGCAGCCAAGGTAAAAGCGGGGGGGCCGGAGACACCGGGGAGCTGTTTTTT.

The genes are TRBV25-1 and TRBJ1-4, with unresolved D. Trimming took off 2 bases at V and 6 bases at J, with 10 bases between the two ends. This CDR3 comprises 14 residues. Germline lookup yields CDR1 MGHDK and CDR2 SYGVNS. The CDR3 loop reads CASSEPGSDEKLFF. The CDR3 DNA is TGTGCCAGCAGTGAACCCGGGAGCGATGAAAAACTGTTTTTT.

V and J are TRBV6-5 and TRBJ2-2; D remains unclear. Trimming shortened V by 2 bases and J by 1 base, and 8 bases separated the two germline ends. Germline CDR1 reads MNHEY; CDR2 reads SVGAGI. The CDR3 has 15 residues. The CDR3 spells CASSYLHWNTGELFF. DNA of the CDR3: TGTGCCAGCAGTTACCTTCACTGGAACACCGGGGAGCTGTTTTTT.

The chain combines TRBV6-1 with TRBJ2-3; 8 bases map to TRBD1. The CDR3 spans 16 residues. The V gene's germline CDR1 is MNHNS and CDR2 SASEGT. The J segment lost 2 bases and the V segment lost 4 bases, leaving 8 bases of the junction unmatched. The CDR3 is CASSALTGAITDTQYF. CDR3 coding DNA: TGTGCCAGCAGTGCTTTGACAGGGGCCATCACAGATACGCAGTATTTT.

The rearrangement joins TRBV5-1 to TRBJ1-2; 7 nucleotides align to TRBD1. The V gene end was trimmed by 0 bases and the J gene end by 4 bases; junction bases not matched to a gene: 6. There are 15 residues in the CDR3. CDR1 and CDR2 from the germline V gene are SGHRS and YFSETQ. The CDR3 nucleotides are TGCGCCAGCAGCTTGGCGCAGGGGGACCCCTATGGCTACACCTTC. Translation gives CASSLAQGDPYGYTF.

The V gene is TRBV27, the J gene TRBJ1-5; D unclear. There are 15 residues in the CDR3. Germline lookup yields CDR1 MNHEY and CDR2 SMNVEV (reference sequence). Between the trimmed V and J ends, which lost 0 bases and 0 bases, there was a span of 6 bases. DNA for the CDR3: TGTGCCAGCAGTTTATCCTCCTATAGCAATCAGCCCCAGCATTTT. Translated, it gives CASSLSSYSNQPQHF.

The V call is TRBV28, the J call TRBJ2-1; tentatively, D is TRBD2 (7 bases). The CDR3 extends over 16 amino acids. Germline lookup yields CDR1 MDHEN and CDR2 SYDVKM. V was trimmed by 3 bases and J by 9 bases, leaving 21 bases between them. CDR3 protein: CASSLGAGVMRSEQFF. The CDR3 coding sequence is TGTGCCAGCAGTTTGGGGGCGGGGGTGATGAGGAGTGAGCAGTTCTTC. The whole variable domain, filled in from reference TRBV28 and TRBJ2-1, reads DVKVTQSSRYLVKRTGEKVFLECVQDMDHENMFWYRQDPGLGLRLIYFSYDVKMKEKGDIPEGYSVSREKKERFSLILESASTNQTSMYLCASSLGAGVMRSEQFFGPGTRLTVL.

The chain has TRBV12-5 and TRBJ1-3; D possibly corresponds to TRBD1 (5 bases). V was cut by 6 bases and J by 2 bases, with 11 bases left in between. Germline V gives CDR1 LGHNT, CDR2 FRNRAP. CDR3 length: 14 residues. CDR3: CASGISGPGNTIYF. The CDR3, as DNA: TGTGCTAGTGGGATCTCAGGGCCTGGAAACACCATATATTTT.

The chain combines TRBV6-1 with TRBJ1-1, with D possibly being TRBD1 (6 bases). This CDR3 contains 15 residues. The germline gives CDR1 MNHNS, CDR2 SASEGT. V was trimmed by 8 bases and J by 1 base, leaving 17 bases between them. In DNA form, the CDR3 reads TGTGCCAGCTCCCTCGCGGGGGCCGGGAACACTGAAGCTTTCTTT. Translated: CASSLAGAGNTEAFF.

This chain's CDR3 is CASSSYDQGSNTEAFF. Here the CDR3 DNA reads TGTGCCAGCAGCTCCTACGATCAGGGGTCGAACACTGAAGCTTTCTTT. The chain employs TRBV7-6 and TRBJ1-1; the D gene is possibly TRBD1 (6 bases). The V end was cut by 4 bases, the J end by 1 base, with 16 bases between. This CDR3 spans 16 amino acids. From germline, CDR1 is SGHVS and CDR2 FNYEAQ.

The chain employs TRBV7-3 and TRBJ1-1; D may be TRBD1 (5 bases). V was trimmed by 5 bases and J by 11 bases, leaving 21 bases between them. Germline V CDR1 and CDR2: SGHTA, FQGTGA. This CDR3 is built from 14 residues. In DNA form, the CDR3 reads TGTGCCAGCAGCCCGGCAGGAGGGGATAGGTCGGCTTTCTTT. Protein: CASSPAGGDRSAFF.

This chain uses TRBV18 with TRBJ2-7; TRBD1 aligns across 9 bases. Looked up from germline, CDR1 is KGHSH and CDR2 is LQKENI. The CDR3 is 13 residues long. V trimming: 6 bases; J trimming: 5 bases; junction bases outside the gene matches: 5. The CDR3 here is CASSQDRGDEQYF. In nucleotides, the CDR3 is TGTGCCAGCTCCCAGGACAGGGGTGACGAGCAGTACTTC.

The CDR3 coding sequence is TGTGCCAGCAGCCGATCCCGCCGGGACAGGGGTTATCGCGTAGATCAGCCCCAGCATTTT. Amino acid sequence: CASSRSRRDRGYRVDQPQHF. The chain couples TRBV7-8 to TRBJ1-5; TRBD1 aligns across 10 bases. The junction had 21 bases not matched to a gene; V was cut back by 5 bases and J by 5 bases. Germline values: CDR1 SGHVS, CDR2 FQNEAQ. This CDR3 region has 20 residues.

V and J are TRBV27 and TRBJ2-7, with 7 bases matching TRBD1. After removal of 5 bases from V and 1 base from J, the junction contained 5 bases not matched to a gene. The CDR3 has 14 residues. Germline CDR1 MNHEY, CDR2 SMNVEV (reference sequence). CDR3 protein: CASSDRDSSYEQYF. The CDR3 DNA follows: TGTGCCAGCAGTGACCGGGACAGTTCCTACGAGCAGTACTTC.